The 5 T cell receptor beta chains in this list originate from one sample, sequenced in a study of control samples from healthy donors and cancer patients. Some clones are missing from TCRdb's copy, which holds only in-frame ones; the method was immunoSEQ multiplex PCR. The data contain more than 75,000 clones, roughly 91% of them singletons. Sequencing used blood. The receptors were gathered from a man aged 45 to 65 in good health.

The chain recombines TRBV30 with TRBJ2-2, with 8 bases aligning to TRBD1. The V gene's germline CDR1 is GTSNPN and CDR2 SVGIG (reference sequence). The CDR3 contains 15 residues. After removal of 5 bases from V and 2 bases from J, the junction contained 7 bases not matched to a gene. In nucleotides, the CDR3 is TGTGCCTGGGACGTGGGACAGGTTAACACCGGGGAGCTGTTTTTT. Its protein is CAWDVGQVNTGELFF.

This clone was recorded only once. V usage is TRBV19 and J usage is TRBJ1-6; D might be TRBD1 (5 bases). Germline V gives CDR1 LNHDA, CDR2 SQIVND (reference sequence). This CDR3 has 16 amino acids. V shed 4 bases and J shed 7 bases, with 17 bases lying between them. CDR3 bases: TGTGCCAGTAGTACTCGGGACGGAAAGCCAAATTCACCCCTCCACTTT. It encodes CASSTRDGKPNSPLHF.

By share, this clone ranks as medium-sized. V gene TRBV30 combines with J gene TRBJ1-1, with a weak D call TRBD1 (6 bases). Between the trimmed V and J ends, which lost 3 bases and 2 bases, there was a span of 13 bases. The CDR3 extends over 14 amino acids. Germline V CDR1 and CDR2: GTSNPN, SVGIG (reference sequence). CDR3 region: CAWSASDRNTEAFF. The DNA of the CDR3 is TGTGCCTGGAGCGCCTCGGACAGAAACACTGAAGCTTTCTTT.

CDR3 sequence reads: CASSLAGTGVSNQPQHF. The CDR3 DNA sequence: TGTGCCAGCAGCTTGGCCGGGACAGGGGTTAGCAATCAGCCCCAGCATTTT. J is TRBJ1-5 and V is TRBV5-8, with 10 bases lining up with TRBD1. The ends lost 0 bases at V and 0 bases at J; junction bases unmatched: 3. CDR3 length: 17 residues. CDR1 and CDR2 (germline): SGHTS, YDEGEE.

This chain links TRBV12-3 or TRBV12-4 with TRBJ2-5; D gene uncertain. The V end was cut by 2 bases, the J end by 5 bases, with 9 bases between. The CDR3 loop spans 13 amino acids. As DNA, the CDR3 is TGTGCCAGCAGTTTAAAAGGACGGGAGACCCAGTACTTC. Its protein is CASSLKGRETQYF.